This T cell receptor beta chain was recovered during a study of spatial heterogeneity in lung cancer. Across the whole study: Where available, sequencing covered follow-up PBMC samples, taken at a median of around two years after resection. Detected beta-chain sequences consistently exceeded alpha-chain sequences. Study conclusions and caveats: Detection of ubiquitous tumor TCRs in blood was higher at resection than follow-up.

Regarding time point: blood at routine non-recurrence follow-up after resection. In this sample, this clonotype turned up a few times. Its antigen is unidentified. TCRdb re-called the 5' RACE reads through MiXCR, storing one row per CDR3 protein. This table holds 3,500 to 5,000 distinct CDR3 sequences, roughly 26% found once. V lost 7 bases and J lost 2; bases outside the gene matches: 6. CDR1 and CDR2 from the germline V gene are WSHSY and SAAADI. The length of the CDR3 is 14 residues. V is TRBV10-2 and J is TRBJ2-7, with 9 bases matching TRBD2. The sample was PBMCs, taken at follow-up. The source of this sequence is a male donor with early-stage non-small cell lung cancer. The CDR3 reads CASILAGFPYEQYF. The CDR3 DNA reads TGCGCCAGCATCCTAGCGGGATTTCCCTACGAGCAGTACTTC.